This entry describes one T cell receptor beta chain. Its cognate antigen is unknown. Primers used in a second PCR of about 7 to 11 cycles were a sample-barcoded 5' primer and a J-beta primer mix. MiXCR, applied by TCRdb to the 5' RACE reads, yields one record per CDR3 protein. The table records 750,000 to 1,000,000 distinct CDR3 sequences, just under 30% of them present only once. These data belong to a study of blood T cells in healthy people across ages. Notes on the study in general: Whereas aged donors had fewer naive CD4+ cells, long-lived donors had more of them and higher diversity. It was found that TCR beta diversity correlated strongly with the percentage of naive T cells.

The same specimen was also included in a second study, on T cells of mothers and their children. That work adds: A few healthy Caucasian mothers and their six children donated. The yield was over 8 million TCR beta CDR3 reads from each mother and approximately 3.1 million from each child.

This TCR came from a woman aged 40 to 49 in good health. The material sequenced was blood.

The CDR3 sequence is CASSEQRGGRETQYF. As DNA, the CDR3 is TGTGCCAGCAGTGAACAGCGGGGGGGCCGGGAGACCCAGTACTTC. The genes are TRBV2 and TRBJ2-5, with 10 bases aligning to TRBD2. Germline lookup yields CDR1 SNHLY and CDR2 FYNNEI. Trimming took 2 bases from V and 5 from J; bases not matched to a gene: 5. This CDR3 has 15 amino acids.